These T cell receptor beta chains were read from a single sample in a study of HIV-infected patients and healthy controls. TCRdb re-called the 5' RACE reads with MiXCR, one entry per CDR3 protein. Here the sample spans 5,000 to 6,500 distinct CDR3 sequences, roughly 22% being singletons. Sequencing was performed on blood, taken during antiretroviral therapy. These receptors all come from an adult with HIV infection. CDR3s include the opening cysteine and the closing phenylalanine or tryptophan. The D gene is left open where the match is weak. Clone size is not always given. Where it is, it says once, few, many or a class for expanded clones.

abundance	v_gene	d_gene	j_gene	CDR3nt	CDR3aa
few	TRBV20-1	.	TRBJ2-5	TGCAGTGCTCCGCCGGGACCGCAAGAGACCCAGTACTTC	CSAPPGPQETQYF
many	TRBV30	.	TRBJ2-7	TGTGCCTGGAGTGTCAGTGGCTACGAGCAGTACTTC	CAWSVSGYEQYF
many	TRBV7-6	.	TRBJ2-5	TGTGCCAGCAGCTCTGCCTCTGAGACCCAGTACTTC	CASSSASETQYF
medium-sized	TRBV9	.	TRBJ2-3	TGTGCCAGCAGCGTAGATTCCTCCCCAATCTCGGATACGCAGTATTTT	CASSVDSSPISDTQYF
once	TRBV6-6	.	TRBJ1-2	TGTGCCAGAAGTTACTTACAGGTTTCCTATGGATACACCTTC	CARSYLQVSYGYTF
large	TRBV27	.	TRBJ2-7	TGTGCCAGCAGCCCCCTAAGCGGCCCAGGTTTATTGGAGCAGTACTTC	CASSPLSGPGLLEQYF
few	TRBV13	TRBD1	TRBJ1-1	TGTGCCAGCAGCGCCCGGACAGGAGCGAACACTGAAGCTTTCTTT	CASSARTGANTEAFF
medium-sized	TRBV7-9	.	TRBJ1-5	TGTGCCAGCAGCTTAGCAAAGCCCCAGCATTTT	CASSLAKPQHF
many	TRBV6-2/TRBV6-3	TRBD2	TRBJ2-5	TGTGCCAGCAGACAACTAGCGGGGATACAAGAGACCCAGTACTTC	CASRQLAGIQETQYF
medium-sized	TRBV7-2	TRBD1	TRBJ1-4	TGTGCCAGCAGTTCCGCGGACAGGGGTTTGGCTAATGAAAAACTGTTTTTT	CASSSADRGLANEKLFF
few	TRBV20-1	TRBD1	TRBJ2-6	TGCAGTGCTAGAGCCCCCGGCAGGGGGCTAAGCGGGGCCAACGTCCTGACTTTC	CSARAPGRGLSGANVLTF
.	TRBV6-5	.	TRBJ1-2	TGTGCCAGCAGTTACTCGCTGACAAGGGGAGCTAACTATGGCTACACCTTC	CASSYSLTRGANYGYTF
.	TRBV27	TRBD2	TRBJ2-3	TGTGCCAGCAGTTTCGCCCAGACTTGGTCTAGCGGGGCGGTTGATACGCAGTATTTT	CASSFAQTWSSGAVDTQYF
many	TRBV20-1	TRBD1	TRBJ2-3	TGCAGTGCCCGCCCCGACAGGGGGATAAAGACAGATACGCAGTATTTT	CSARPDRGIKTDTQYF
medium-sized	TRBV20-1	TRBD1	TRBJ1-1	TGCAGTGCGCAAGGACAGGGCCCGAACACTGAAGCTTTCTTT	CSAQGQGPNTEAFF
medium-sized	TRBV12-3/TRBV12-4	TRBD2	TRBJ2-7	TGTGCCAGCAGTGACCCTCCTAGCGGGGACTACGAGCAGTACTTC	CASSDPPSGDYEQYF
.	TRBV2	.	TRBJ2-5	TGTGCCAGCAGTGAAGGACGGGAGACCCAGTACTTC	CASSEGRETQYF
once	TRBV6-6	.	TRBJ1-1	TGTGACAGAAGTTACCGAGGAGGAGGCACTGAAGCTTTCTTT	CDRSYRGGGTEAFF
few	TRBV19	.	TRBJ1-5	TGTGCCAGTAGTATCGGGGCAGGGATAAGCAATCAGCCCCAGCATTTT	CASSIGAGISNQPQHF
medium-sized	TRBV7-9	TRBD1	TRBJ2-3	TGTGCCAGCAGCTTAGGAGCCCAGGGGGCTTCCGCAGATACGCAGTATTTT	CASSLGAQGASADTQYF
.	TRBV2	.	TRBJ2-5	TGTGCCAGCACGGTGGGGGAGACCCAGTACTTC	CASTVGETQYF
many	TRBV6-1	TRBD1	TRBJ1-5	TGTGCCAGCAGTGAGGGGACAGGGTGGAATCAGCCCCAGCATTTT	CASSEGTGWNQPQHF
medium-sized	TRBV4-1	.	TRBJ2-3	TGCGCCAGCAGCCAAGAGGGATTCACAGATACGCAGTATTTT	CASSQEGFTDTQYF
medium-sized	TRBV29-1	.	TRBJ2-3	TGCAGCGTTGCCCCTGAAGATACGCAGTATTTT	CSVAPEDTQYF
.	TRBV6-1	TRBD1	TRBJ2-1	TGTGCCAGCAGACCCCCCTGGCCCTCCGGGACAGGGGAGAAGGATGAGCAGTTCTTC	CASRPPWPSGTGEKDEQFF
.	TRBV6-5	.	TRBJ1-6	TGTGCCAGCAGTTACTCGTCCATCTATAATTCACCCCTCCACTTT	CASSYSSIYNSPLHF
medium-sized	TRBV7-9	.	TRBJ2-7	TGTGCCAGCAGCCCGTCGGGCTCCTACGAGCAGTACTTC	CASSPSGSYEQYF
medium-sized	TRBV9	TRBD1	TRBJ2-1	TGTGCCAGCAGCGCGCCGGGACAGGCGCGAGAGTTCTTC	CASSAPGQAREFF
.	TRBV29-1	.	TRBJ2-1	TGCTCTAGCTCTGGCTCCTACAATGAGCAGTTCTTC	CSSSGSYNEQFF
many	TRBV19	.	TRBJ2-7	TGTGCCAGTCAACCGACAGGCGGAATCTACGAGCAGTACTTC	CASQPTGGIYEQYF
medium-sized	TRBV4-1	TRBD1	TRBJ1-6	TGCGCCAGCAGCCACGGACAGGGGCATTCACCCCTCCACTTT	CASSHGQGHSPLHF
few	TRBV6-6	TRBD2	TRBJ2-3	TGTGCCAGCAGTTACTTGGTGGGGAGGGCAGATACGCAGTATTTT	CASSYLVGRADTQYF
many	TRBV12-3/TRBV12-4	.	TRBJ1-4	TGTGCCAGCAGTTTCCATAGGGGGGATGAAAAACTGTTTTTT	CASSFHRGDEKLFF
few	TRBV19	.	TRBJ2-3	TGTGCCAGTAGTATAAGGGGGAGCACAGATACGCAGTATTTT	CASSIRGSTDTQYF
medium-sized	TRBV5-4	.	TRBJ2-1	TGTGCCAGCAGCAGCCCTAGGTTTGGCTCCTACAATGAGCAGTTCTTC	CASSSPRFGSYNEQFF
medium-sized	TRBV13	TRBD1	TRBJ1-1	TGTGCCAGCAGCTACGGGACAGGGAGGCCTGAAGCTTTCTTT	CASSYGTGRPEAFF
medium-sized	TRBV7-6	.	TRBJ2-1	TGTGCCAGCAGCTTGACACCCTCCTACAATGAGCAGTTCTTC	CASSLTPSYNEQFF
.	TRBV6-1	TRBD1	TRBJ2-3	TGTGCCAGCAGGGGACAGGCGGATACGCAGTATTTT	CASRGQADTQYF
many	TRBV14	.	TRBJ2-7	TGTGCCAGCAGCCACCAGACCTCCTACGAGCAGTACTTC	CASSHQTSYEQYF
few	TRBV19	.	TRBJ1-1	TGTGCCAGTAGTATTGCCCCGCGGGGTACTGAAGCTTTCTTT	CASSIAPRGTEAFF
many	TRBV30	.	TRBJ2-3	TGTGCCTGGAGCAGCACGGCAGGGCTCGGGACGCAGTATTTT	CAWSSTAGLGTQYF
medium-sized	TRBV29-1	.	TRBJ1-5	TGCAGCGCCGAGCAGGGTTTAGGTAGTCAGCCCCAGCATTTT	CSAEQGLGSQPQHF
medium-sized	TRBV20-1	.	TRBJ1-2	TGCAGTGCTAGTACACCAGGTCCCTATGGCTACACCTTC	CSASTPGPYGYTF
many	TRBV19	TRBD1	TRBJ2-7	TGTGCCAGTAGCCCCGGACGGACAGGGTTGGAGTACTTC	CASSPGRTGLEYF
medium-sized	TRBV2	TRBD1	TRBJ1-1	TGTGCCAGCAGAGGACAGGACGTGGAAGCTTTCTTT	CASRGQDVEAFF